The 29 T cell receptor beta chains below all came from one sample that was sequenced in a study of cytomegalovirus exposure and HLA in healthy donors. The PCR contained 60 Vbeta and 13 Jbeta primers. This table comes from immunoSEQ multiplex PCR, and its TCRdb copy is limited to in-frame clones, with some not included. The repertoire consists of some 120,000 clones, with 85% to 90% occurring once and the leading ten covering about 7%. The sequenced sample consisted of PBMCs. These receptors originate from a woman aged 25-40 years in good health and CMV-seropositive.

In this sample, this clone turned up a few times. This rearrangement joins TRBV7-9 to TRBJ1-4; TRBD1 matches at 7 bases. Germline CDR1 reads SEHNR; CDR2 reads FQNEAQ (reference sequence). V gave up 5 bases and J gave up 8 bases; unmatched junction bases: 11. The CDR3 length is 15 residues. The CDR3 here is CASSHVREGAEKLFF. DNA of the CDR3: TGTGCCAGCAGCCACGTGAGAGAGGGGGCCGAAAAACTGTTTTTT.

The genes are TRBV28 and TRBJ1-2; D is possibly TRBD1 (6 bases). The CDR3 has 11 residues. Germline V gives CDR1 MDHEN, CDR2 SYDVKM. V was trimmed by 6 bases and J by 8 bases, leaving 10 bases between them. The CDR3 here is CASSTDSGYTF. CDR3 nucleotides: TGTGCCAGCAGCACGGACAGCGGCTACACCTTC.

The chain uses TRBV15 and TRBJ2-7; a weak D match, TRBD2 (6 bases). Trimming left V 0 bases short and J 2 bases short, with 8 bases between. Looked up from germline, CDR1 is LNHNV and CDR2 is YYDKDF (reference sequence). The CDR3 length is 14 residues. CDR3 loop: CATSREAGTYEQYF. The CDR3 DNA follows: TGTGCCACCAGCAGAGAAGCGGGCACCTACGAGCAGTACTTC.

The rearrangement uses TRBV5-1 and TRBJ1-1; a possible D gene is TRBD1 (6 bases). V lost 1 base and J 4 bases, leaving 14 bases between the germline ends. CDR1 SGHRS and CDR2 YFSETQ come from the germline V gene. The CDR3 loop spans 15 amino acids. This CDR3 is CASSLKAGASTEAFF. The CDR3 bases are TGCGCCAGCAGCTTGAAAGCGGGGGCGAGCACTGAAGCTTTCTTT.

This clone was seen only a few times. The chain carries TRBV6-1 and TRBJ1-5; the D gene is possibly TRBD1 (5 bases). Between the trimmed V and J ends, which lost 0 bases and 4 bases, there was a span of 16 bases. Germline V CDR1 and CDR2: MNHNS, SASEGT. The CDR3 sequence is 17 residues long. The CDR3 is CASSEAWWSGSNQPQHF. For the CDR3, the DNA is TGTGCCAGCAGTGAAGCTTGGTGGTCAGGGTCAAATCAGCCCCAGCATTTT.

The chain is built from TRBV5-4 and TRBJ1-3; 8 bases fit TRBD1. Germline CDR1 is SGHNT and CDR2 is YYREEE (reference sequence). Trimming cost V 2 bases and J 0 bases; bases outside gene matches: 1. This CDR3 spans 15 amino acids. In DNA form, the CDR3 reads TGTGCCAGCAGCTTCACAGGGGGCTCTGGAAACACCATATATTTT. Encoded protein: CASSFTGGSGNTIYF. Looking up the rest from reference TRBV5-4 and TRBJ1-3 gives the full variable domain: ETGVTQSPTHLIKTRGQQVTLRCSSQSGHNTVSWYQQALGQGPQFIFQYYREEENGRGNFPPRFSGLQFPNYSSELNVNALELDDSALYLCASSFTGGSGNTIYFGEGSWLTVV.

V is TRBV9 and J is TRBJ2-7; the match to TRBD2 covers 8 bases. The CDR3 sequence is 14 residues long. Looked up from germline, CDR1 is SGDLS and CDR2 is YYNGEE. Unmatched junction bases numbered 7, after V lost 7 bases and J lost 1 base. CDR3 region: CASSSGSLSYEQYF. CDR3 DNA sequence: TGTGCCAGCTCAAGCGGGAGTTTATCCTACGAGCAGTACTTC.

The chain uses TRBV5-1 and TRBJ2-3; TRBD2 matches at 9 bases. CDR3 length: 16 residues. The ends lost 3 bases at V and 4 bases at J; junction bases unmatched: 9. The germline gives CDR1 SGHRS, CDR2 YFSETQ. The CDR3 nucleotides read TGCGCCAGCAGCTCGGCGACTAGCGGTCCGGCAGATACGCAGTATTTT. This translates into CASSSATSGPADTQYF. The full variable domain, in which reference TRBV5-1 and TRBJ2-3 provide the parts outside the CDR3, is KAGVTQTPRYLIKTRGQQVTLSCSPISGHRSVSWYQQTPGQGLQFLFEYFSETQRNKGNFPGRFSGRQFSNSRSEMNVSTLELGDSALYLCASSSATSGPADTQYFGPGTRLTVL.

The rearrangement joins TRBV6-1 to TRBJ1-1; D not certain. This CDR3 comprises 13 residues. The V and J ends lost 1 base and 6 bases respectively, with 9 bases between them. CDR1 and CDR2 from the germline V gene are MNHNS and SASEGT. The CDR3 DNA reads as TGTGCCAGCAGTGAAGGGTGGGGAGCTGAAGCTTTCTTT. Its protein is CASSEGWGAEAFF.

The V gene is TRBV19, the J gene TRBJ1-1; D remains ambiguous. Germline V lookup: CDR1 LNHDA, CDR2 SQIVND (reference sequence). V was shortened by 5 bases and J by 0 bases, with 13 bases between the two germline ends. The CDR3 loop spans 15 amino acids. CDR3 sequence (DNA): TGTGCCAGTAGTGTTTCACGGAGAATGAACACTGAAGCTTTCTTT. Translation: CASSVSRRMNTEAFF. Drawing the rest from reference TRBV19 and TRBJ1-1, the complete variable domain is DGGITQSPKYLFRKEGQNVTLSCEQNLNHDAMYWYRQDPGQGLRLIYYSQIVNDFQKGDIAEGYSVSREKKESFPLTVTSAQKNPTAFYLCASSVSRRMNTEAFFGQGTRLTVV.

Here the CDR3 DNA reads TGTGCCAGCAGTTCGACAGGGATTGAAGGCTACACCTTC. Protein product: CASSSTGIEGYTF. The V and J genes are TRBV6-5 and TRBJ1-2; 7 nucleotides line up with TRBD1. CDR1 and CDR2 (germline): MNHEY, SVGAGI. This CDR3 has 13 residues. With 4 bases clipped from V and 8 bases from J, the junction kept 7 bases outside the gene matches.

This CDR3 reads CASSTGYTGELFF. The CDR3 nucleotides read TGTGCCAGTTCCACAGGGTACACCGGGGAGCTGTTTTTT. This chain connects TRBV6-5 to TRBJ2-2, with a tentative D call TRBD1 (6 bases). V lost 9 bases, J lost 3 bases, and 11 bases lay in between. The CDR3 is made up of 13 amino acids. Germline V lookup: CDR1 MNHEY, CDR2 SVGAGI.

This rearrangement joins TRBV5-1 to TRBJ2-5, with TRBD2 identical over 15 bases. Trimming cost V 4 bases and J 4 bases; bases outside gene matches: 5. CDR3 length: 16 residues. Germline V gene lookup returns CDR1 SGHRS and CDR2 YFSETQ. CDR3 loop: CASSTGLAGGGETQYF. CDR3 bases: TGCGCCAGCAGCACCGGACTAGCGGGGGGGGGAGAGACCCAGTACTTC.

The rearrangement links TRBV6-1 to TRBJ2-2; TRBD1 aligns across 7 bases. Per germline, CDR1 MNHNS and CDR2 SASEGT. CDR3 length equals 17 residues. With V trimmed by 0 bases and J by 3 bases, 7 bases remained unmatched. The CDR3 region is CASSEARGGLDTGELFF. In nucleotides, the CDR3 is TGTGCCAGCAGTGAAGCGAGAGGGGGCCTCGACACCGGGGAGCTGTTTTTT.

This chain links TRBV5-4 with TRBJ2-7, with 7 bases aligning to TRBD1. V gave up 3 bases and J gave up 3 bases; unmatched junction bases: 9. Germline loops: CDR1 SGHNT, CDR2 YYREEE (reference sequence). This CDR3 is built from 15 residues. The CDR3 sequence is CASSSPRDSRYEQYF. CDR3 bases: TGTGCCAGCAGCTCACCCCGGGACAGCCGCTACGAGCAGTACTTC.

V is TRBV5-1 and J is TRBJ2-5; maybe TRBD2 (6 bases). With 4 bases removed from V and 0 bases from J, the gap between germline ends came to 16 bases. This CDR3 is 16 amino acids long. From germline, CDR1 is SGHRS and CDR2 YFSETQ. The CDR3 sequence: CASSGAPAGNQETQYF. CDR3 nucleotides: TGCGCCAGCAGCGGGGCCCCTGCGGGGAACCAAGAGACCCAGTACTTC.

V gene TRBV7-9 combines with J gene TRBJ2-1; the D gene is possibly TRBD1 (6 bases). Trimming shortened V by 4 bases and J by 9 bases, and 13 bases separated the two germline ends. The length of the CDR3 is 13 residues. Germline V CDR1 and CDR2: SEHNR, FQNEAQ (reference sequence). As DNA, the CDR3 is TGTGCCAGCAGCTCCCACAGGGACGCTGAGCAGTTCTTC. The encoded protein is CASSSHRDAEQFF.

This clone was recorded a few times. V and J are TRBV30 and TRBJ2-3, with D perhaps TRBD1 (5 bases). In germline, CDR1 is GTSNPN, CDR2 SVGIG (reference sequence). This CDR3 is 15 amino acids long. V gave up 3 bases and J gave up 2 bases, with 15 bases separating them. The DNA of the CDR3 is TGTGCCTGGAGCTACGTAACGACAGCCACAGATACGCAGTATTTT. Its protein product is CAWSYVTTATDTQYF.

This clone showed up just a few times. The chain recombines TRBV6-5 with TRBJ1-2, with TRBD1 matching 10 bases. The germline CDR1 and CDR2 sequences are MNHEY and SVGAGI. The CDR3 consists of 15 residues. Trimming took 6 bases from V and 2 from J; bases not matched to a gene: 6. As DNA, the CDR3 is TGTGCCAGCAGCCGACAGGGGGCCGGGAACTATGGCTACACCTTC. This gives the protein CASSRQGAGNYGYTF.

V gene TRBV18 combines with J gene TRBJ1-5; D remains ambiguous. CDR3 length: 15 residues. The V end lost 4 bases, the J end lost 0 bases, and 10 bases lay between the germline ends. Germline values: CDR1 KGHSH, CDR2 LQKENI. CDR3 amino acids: CASSLQQYSNQPQHF. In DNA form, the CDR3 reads TGTGCCAGCTCACTACAACAGTATAGCAATCAGCCCCAGCATTTT.

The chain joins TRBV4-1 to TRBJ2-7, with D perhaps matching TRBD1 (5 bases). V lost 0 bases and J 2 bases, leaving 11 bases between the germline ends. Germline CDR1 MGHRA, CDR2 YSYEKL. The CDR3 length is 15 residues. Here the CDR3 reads CASSQDHPGPYEQYF. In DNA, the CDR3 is TGCGCCAGCAGCCAAGATCATCCAGGGCCCTACGAGCAGTACTTC.

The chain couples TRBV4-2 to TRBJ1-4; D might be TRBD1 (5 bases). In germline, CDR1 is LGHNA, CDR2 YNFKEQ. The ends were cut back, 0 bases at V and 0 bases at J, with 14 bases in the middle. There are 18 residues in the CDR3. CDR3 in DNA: TGTGCCAGCAGCCAAGATCTGGCACAGGATGCAACTAATGAAAAACTGTTTTTT. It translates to CASSQDLAQDATNEKLFF.

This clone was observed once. The CDR3 nucleotides read TGTGCCAGCAGCCGCGACAGTAGCCTCTACGAGCAGTACTTC. Translated, it gives CASSRDSSLYEQYF. The gene calls are TRBV5-4 and TRBJ2-7, with D perhaps matching TRBD1 (5 bases). Germline V CDR1 and CDR2: SGHNT, YYREEE (reference sequence). This CDR3 has 14 residues. Trimming removed 4 bases at V and 3 bases at J, with 14 bases between.

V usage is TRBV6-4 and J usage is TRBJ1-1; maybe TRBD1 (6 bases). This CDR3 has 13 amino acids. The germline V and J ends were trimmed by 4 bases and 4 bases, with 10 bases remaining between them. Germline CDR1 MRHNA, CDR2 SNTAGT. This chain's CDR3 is CASSASGATEAFF. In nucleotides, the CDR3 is TGTGCCAGCAGTGCCTCAGGGGCCACTGAAGCTTTCTTT.

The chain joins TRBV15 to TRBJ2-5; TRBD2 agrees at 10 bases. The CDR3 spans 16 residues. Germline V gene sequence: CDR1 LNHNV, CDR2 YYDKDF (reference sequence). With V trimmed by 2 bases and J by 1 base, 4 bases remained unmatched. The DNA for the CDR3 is TGTGCCACCAGCAGATTCCCTAGCGGGGGCCAAGAGACCCAGTACTTC. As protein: CATSRFPSGGQETQYF.

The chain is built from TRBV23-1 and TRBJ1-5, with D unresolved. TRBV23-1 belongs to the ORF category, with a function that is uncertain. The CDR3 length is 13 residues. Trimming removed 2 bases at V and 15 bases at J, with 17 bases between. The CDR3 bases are TGCGCCAGCAGTCAACCCTTCCGGACTCCCAGGCATTTT. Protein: CASSQPFRTPRHF.

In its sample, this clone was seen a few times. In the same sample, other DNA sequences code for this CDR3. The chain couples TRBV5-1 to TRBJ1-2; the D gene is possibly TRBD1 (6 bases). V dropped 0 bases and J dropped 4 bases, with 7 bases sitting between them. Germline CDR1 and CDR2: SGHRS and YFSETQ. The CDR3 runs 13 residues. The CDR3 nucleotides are TGCGCCAGCAGCTTGGGAGGGGGCTATGGCTACACCTTC. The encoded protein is CASSLGGGYGYTF.

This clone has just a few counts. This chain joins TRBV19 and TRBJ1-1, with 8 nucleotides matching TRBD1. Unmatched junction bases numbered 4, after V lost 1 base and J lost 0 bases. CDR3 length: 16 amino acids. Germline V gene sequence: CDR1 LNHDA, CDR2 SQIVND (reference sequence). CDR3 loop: CASSIGRDRLNTEAFF. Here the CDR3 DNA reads TGTGCCAGTAGTATAGGACGGGACAGGCTGAACACTGAAGCTTTCTTT. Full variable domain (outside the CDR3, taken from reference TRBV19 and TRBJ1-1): DGGITQSPKYLFRKEGQNVTLSCEQNLNHDAMYWYRQDPGQGLRLIYYSQIVNDFQKGDIAEGYSVSREKKESFPLTVTSAQKNPTAFYLCASSIGRDRLNTEAFFGQGTRLTVV.

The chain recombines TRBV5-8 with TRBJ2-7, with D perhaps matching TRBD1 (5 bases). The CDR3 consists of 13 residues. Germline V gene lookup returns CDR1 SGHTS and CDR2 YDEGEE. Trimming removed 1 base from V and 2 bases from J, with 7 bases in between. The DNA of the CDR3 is TGTGCCAGCAGCTTGACAGGCCCCTACGAGCAGTACTTC. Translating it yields CASSLTGPYEQYF.